A selection of T cell receptor beta chains follows, all from one sample in a study of response to subunit inactivated influenza vaccine. In TCRdb, the RT-PCR reads were re-called with MiXCR into one record per CDR3 protein. The sample lists roughly 780,000 distinct CDR3 sequences, less than 20% seen once, with approximately 10% in the top ten. Material: PBMCs from blood, obtained roughly 5 days after vaccination. These receptors were taken from a man aged 45-65 years who received an inactivated influenza vaccine. Both conserved end residues are part of each CDR3. D genes are given only for firm matches. Clone sizes are given selectively: once, few, many, or a class where the clone is expanded.

j_call: TRBJ2-3; v_call: TRBV5-1; clone_size: -; d_call: TRBD2; cdr3_aa: CASSLAMVAGSTDTQYF; cdr3_nt: TGCGCCAGCAGCTTGGCCATGGTAGCGGGAAGCACAGATACGCAGTATTTT
j_call: TRBJ2-7; v_call: TRBV24-1; clone_size: -; d_call: -; cdr3_aa: CATGADSNEQYF; cdr3_nt: TGTGCCACCGGGGCGGACTCCAACGAGCAGTACTTC
j_call: TRBJ2-1; v_call: TRBV20-1; clone_size: few; d_call: -; cdr3_aa: CSAPGGRGTSNEQFF; cdr3_nt: TGCAGTGCGCCTGGGGGCAGGGGAACCTCCAATGAGCAGTTCTTC
j_call: TRBJ2-5; v_call: TRBV29-1; clone_size: many; d_call: -; cdr3_aa: CSVGETQYF; cdr3_nt: TGCAGTGTTGGTGAGACCCAGTACTTC
j_call: TRBJ2-1; v_call: TRBV28; clone_size: -; d_call: TRBD1; cdr3_aa: CASSFLDRGFYNEQFF; cdr3_nt: TGTGCCAGCAGTTTCTTGGACAGGGGTTTCTACAATGAGCAGTTCTTC
j_call: TRBJ2-1; v_call: TRBV2; clone_size: -; d_call: -; cdr3_aa: CASTEQGRAYNEQFF; cdr3_nt: TGTGCCAGCACCGAACAGGGAAGGGCCTACAATGAGCAGTTCTTC
j_call: TRBJ2-3; v_call: TRBV12-3/TRBV12-4; clone_size: -; d_call: -; cdr3_aa: CASRFPPGGSTDTQYF; cdr3_nt: TGTGCCAGCAGATTCCCACCCGGGGGAAGCACAGATACGCAGTATTTT
j_call: TRBJ2-7; v_call: TRBV5-1; clone_size: few; d_call: -; cdr3_aa: CASSIAIYEQYF; cdr3_nt: TGCGCCAGCAGTATCGCGATCTACGAGCAGTACTTC
j_call: TRBJ2-1; v_call: TRBV10-3; clone_size: -; d_call: TRBD2; cdr3_aa: CRSPGLAGSEQFF; cdr3_nt: TGTCGGAGTCCGGGACTAGCGGGATCTGAGCAGTTCTTC
j_call: TRBJ2-1; v_call: TRBV12-3/TRBV12-4; clone_size: few; d_call: TRBD2; cdr3_aa: CASSQASGGRNEQFF; cdr3_nt: TGTGCCAGCAGTCAAGCTAGCGGGGGGCGAAATGAGCAGTTCTTC
j_call: TRBJ1-2; v_call: TRBV4-3; clone_size: many; d_call: TRBD1; cdr3_aa: CASSQGQGTNYGYTF; cdr3_nt: TGCGCCAGCAGCCAAGGACAGGGTACTAACTATGGCTACACCTTC
j_call: TRBJ1-6; v_call: TRBV6-4; clone_size: few; d_call: TRBD1; cdr3_aa: CASSEAGGRNSPLHF; cdr3_nt: TGTGCCAGCAGCGAAGCAGGGGGACGAAATTCACCCCTCCACTTT
j_call: TRBJ2-7; v_call: TRBV28; clone_size: few; d_call: TRBD1; cdr3_aa: CASSWDRTLSYEQYF; cdr3_nt: TGTGCCAGCAGCTGGGACAGGACCCTCTCCTACGAGCAGTACTTC
j_call: TRBJ2-1; v_call: TRBV10-3; clone_size: -; d_call: -; cdr3_aa: CAISGLGEGVQESYNEQFF; cdr3_nt: TGTGCCATCAGTGGCTTGGGTGAGGGGGTCCAAGAATCCTACAATGAGCAGTTCTTC
j_call: TRBJ2-2; v_call: TRBV3-1; clone_size: -; d_call: -; cdr3_aa: CASSQEPGPNTGELFF; cdr3_nt: TGTGCCAGCAGCCAAGAACCGGGACCCAACACCGGGGAGCTGTTTTTT
j_call: TRBJ1-4; v_call: TRBV12-3/TRBV12-4; clone_size: -; d_call: -; cdr3_aa: CASSFYPQGEKLFF; cdr3_nt: TGTGCCAGCAGTTTCTACCCACAGGGTGAAAAACTGTTTTTT
j_call: TRBJ2-3; v_call: TRBV7-2; clone_size: few; d_call: TRBD2; cdr3_aa: CASSSSGLVADTQYF; cdr3_nt: TGTGCCAGCAGCTCCTCCGGACTAGTCGCAGATACGCAGTATTTT
j_call: TRBJ2-3; v_call: TRBV20-1; clone_size: -; d_call: TRBD2; cdr3_aa: CGARDLPSGGDTQYF; cdr3_nt: TGCGGTGCTAGAGATCTTCCTAGCGGGGGAGATACGCAGTATTTT
j_call: TRBJ2-3; v_call: TRBV9; clone_size: few; d_call: TRBD2; cdr3_aa: CASSPWGGDTDTQYF; cdr3_nt: TGTGCCAGCAGCCCATGGGGGGGAGACACAGATACGCAGTATTTT
j_call: TRBJ2-1; v_call: TRBV25-1; clone_size: few; d_call: -; cdr3_aa: CASSAASHQLYNEQFF; cdr3_nt: TGTGCCAGCAGTGCAGCGAGCCACCAACTCTACAATGAGCAGTTCTTC
j_call: TRBJ1-1; v_call: TRBV5-1; clone_size: -; d_call: TRBD1; cdr3_aa: CASSVTGTGAPEAFF; cdr3_nt: TGCGCCAGCAGCGTCACCGGGACAGGGGCTCCTGAAGCTTTCTTT
j_call: TRBJ2-1; v_call: TRBV4-1; clone_size: few; d_call: -; cdr3_aa: CATGGGGDGDEQFF; cdr3_nt: TGCGCTACTGGGGGAGGGGGCGACGGTGATGAGCAGTTCTTC
j_call: TRBJ2-7; v_call: TRBV9; clone_size: -; d_call: -; cdr3_aa: CASNVEGSYEQYF; cdr3_nt: TGTGCCAGCAACGTAGAGGGTTCCTACGAGCAGTACTTC
j_call: TRBJ2-3; v_call: TRBV12-3/TRBV12-4; clone_size: -; d_call: TRBD2; cdr3_aa: CASTRQAGVGDTQYF; cdr3_nt: TGTGCCAGCACTCGTCAAGCGGGAGTTGGAGATACGCAGTATTTT
j_call: TRBJ2-3; v_call: TRBV5-6; clone_size: few; d_call: -; cdr3_aa: CASSMAAEWSTDTQYF; cdr3_nt: TGTGCCAGCAGCATGGCAGCCGAGTGGAGCACAGATACGCAGTATTTT
j_call: TRBJ1-3; v_call: TRBV7-2; clone_size: -; d_call: TRBD1; cdr3_aa: CASSYGQAISGNTIYF; cdr3_nt: TGTGCCAGCAGCTACGGACAGGCAATCTCTGGAAACACCATATATTTT
j_call: TRBJ2-1; v_call: TRBV6-7; clone_size: -; d_call: -; cdr3_aa: CASSLLRGDSYNEQFF; cdr3_nt: TGTGCCAGCAGTCTACTACGCGGAGACTCCTACAATGAGCAGTTCTTC
j_call: TRBJ2-6; v_call: TRBV28; clone_size: few; d_call: TRBD1; cdr3_aa: CASSLGTAYISGANVLTF; cdr3_nt: TGTGCCAGCAGTTTAGGGACAGCTTACATCTCTGGGGCCAACGTCCTGACTTTC
j_call: TRBJ1-1; v_call: TRBV12-3/TRBV12-4; clone_size: few; d_call: -; cdr3_aa: CASSPYTEAFF; cdr3_nt: TGTGCCAGCAGTCCCTACACTGAAGCTTTCTTT
j_call: TRBJ2-1; v_call: TRBV5-1; clone_size: -; d_call: TRBD1; cdr3_aa: CASSPTGNTYNEQFF; cdr3_nt: TGCGCCAGCAGCCCGACAGGGAATACATACAATGAGCAGTTCTTC
j_call: TRBJ2-1; v_call: TRBV7-6; clone_size: few; d_call: -; cdr3_aa: CASSLAPNGEQFF; cdr3_nt: TGTGCCAGCAGCTTAGCTCCGAACGGGGAGCAGTTCTTC
j_call: TRBJ2-1; v_call: TRBV7-9; clone_size: few; d_call: TRBD1; cdr3_aa: CASSSYQGALRQFF; cdr3_nt: TGTGCCAGCAGCTCCTACCAGGGGGCCTTGCGACAGTTCTTC
j_call: TRBJ1-2; v_call: TRBV20-1; clone_size: few; d_call: -; cdr3_aa: CSARDMGGYGYTF; cdr3_nt: TGCAGTGCTAGAGATATGGGGGGCTATGGCTACACCTTC
j_call: TRBJ1-2; v_call: TRBV7-2; clone_size: -; d_call: TRBD1; cdr3_aa: CASSLVSGQGSYGYTF; cdr3_nt: TGTGCCAGCAGCTTAGTATCGGGACAGGGTAGCTATGGCTACACCTTC
j_call: TRBJ2-1; v_call: TRBV6-2/TRBV6-3; clone_size: -; d_call: -; cdr3_aa: CASSPPAGGGSFF; cdr3_nt: TGTGCCAGCAGTCCGCCGGCCGGGGGCGGGTCGTTCTTC
j_call: TRBJ1-2; v_call: TRBV11-2; clone_size: -; d_call: TRBD1; cdr3_aa: CASSLAPQGVYYGYTF; cdr3_nt: TGTGCCAGCAGCTTAGCCCCACAGGGGGTATACTATGGCTACACCTTC
j_call: TRBJ2-2; v_call: TRBV12-3/TRBV12-4; clone_size: -; d_call: TRBD2; cdr3_aa: CASRRGGASTGELFF; cdr3_nt: TGTGCCAGCCGCCGGGGGGGCGCAAGCACCGGGGAGCTGTTTTTT
j_call: TRBJ2-1; v_call: TRBV11-2; clone_size: -; d_call: TRBD1; cdr3_aa: CASSPQGYEQFF; cdr3_nt: TGTGCCAGCAGCCCACAGGGGTATGAGCAGTTCTTC
j_call: TRBJ2-4; v_call: TRBV20-1; clone_size: -; d_call: TRBD2; cdr3_aa: CSANLAGGVAKNIQYF; cdr3_nt: TGCAGTGCTAATCTAGCGGGGGGGGTGGCCAAAAACATTCAGTACTTC